One sample yielded the 9 T cell receptor beta chains listed below, sequenced in a study of vaccination effects on CD4 cells after COVID-19. This table comes from immunoSEQ multiplex PCR, and its TCRdb copy is limited to in-frame clones, with some not included. The sample lists approximately 29,000 clones; approximately 70% were seen once. Their recognized antigens are unknown. Viral peptide pools were used in the ViraFEST assay to expand antigen-specific CD4+ T cells, and sequencing came afterward. On roughly day 9 of culture, CD4+ T cells were separated out. Infection dated between March and December 2020, before the Alpha, Beta and Delta variants reached the United States. The sample was CD4+ T cells from PBMCs cultured with a peptide pool, taken before COVID-19 vaccination. These receptors originate from a human donor who had a prior SARS-CoV-2 infection.

V usage is TRBV6-5 and J usage is TRBJ1-1; 9 nucleotides agree with TRBD1. The V gene's germline CDR1 is MNHEY and CDR2 SVGAGI. V was pared by 5 bases and J by 6 bases, with 4 bases of the junction left unmatched. The length of the CDR3 is 13 residues. The CDR3 DNA follows: TGTGCCAGCAGTCCTGGGACAGGGCCTGAAGCTTTCTTT. It encodes CASSPGTGPEAFF.

This clone occurred once. The genes are TRBV11-3 and TRBJ2-1, with TRBD2 matching 7 bases. CDR1 SGHNT and CDR2 YENEEA come from the germline V gene. This CDR3 contains 16 residues. Trimming took 1 base from V and 3 from J; bases not matched to a gene: 6. CDR3 nucleotides: TGTGCCAGCAGCTTAGCGGGGGGACCGCTCTACAATGAGCAGTTCTTC. Residues: CASSLAGGPLYNEQFF.

The J gene is TRBJ2-2, the V gene TRBV19; D might be TRBD2 (6 bases). This CDR3 region has 16 residues. From germline, CDR1 is LNHDA and CDR2 SQIVND (reference sequence). Trimming removed 3 bases at V and 0 bases at J, with 11 bases between. CDR3 sequence (DNA): TGTGCCAGTAGTATTAACGGGGGATCGAACACCGGGGAGCTGTTTTTT. Amino acid sequence: CASSINGGSNTGELFF.

The V and J genes are TRBV5-4 and TRBJ1-2; possibly TRBD1 for D (5 bases). This CDR3 is built from 13 residues. Germline V CDR1 and CDR2: SGHNT, YYREEE (reference sequence). The V gene lost 4 bases and the J gene lost 8 bases, with 15 bases spanning the gap. The DNA of the CDR3 is TGTGCCAGCAGCAATTGGGGCGCGGAGGGCTACACCTTC. Translating gives CASSNWGAEGYTF.

The chain is built from TRBV6-2 or TRBV6-3 and TRBJ1-2; 8 positions match TRBD1. Trimming removed 4 bases from V and 8 bases from J; junction bases left unmatched: 6. The CDR3 runs to 13 residues. In germline, CDR1 is MNHEY, CDR2 SVGEGT. The CDR3 sequence: CASSSQGAWGYTF. Here the CDR3 DNA reads TGTGCCAGCAGTTCCCAGGGGGCATGGGGCTACACCTTC.

The V and J genes are TRBV7-9 and TRBJ2-7; D is undetermined. CDR3 length: 12 residues. Germline V gene data show CDR1 as SEHNR and CDR2 as FQNEAQ (reference sequence). Trimming cost V 3 bases and J 0 bases, with 3 bases left between them. CDR3 nucleotides: TGTGCCAGCAGCTTCGCCTCCTACGAGCAGTACTTC. Protein product: CASSFASYEQYF. Full variable domain (missing parts from reference TRBV7-9 and TRBJ2-7): DTGVSQNPRHKITKRGQNVTFRCDPISEHNRLYWYRQTLGQGPEFLTYFQNEAQLEKSRLLSDRFSAERPKGSFSTLEIQRTEQGDSAMYLCASSFASYEQYFGPGTRLTVT.

The CDR3 sequence: CASSLGQRNTDTQYF. DNA for the CDR3: TGTGCCAGCAGCTTGGGACAGAGAAACACAGATACGCAGTATTTT. The chain combines TRBV5-8 with TRBJ2-3, with a tentative D call TRBD1 (5 bases). CDR3 length: 15 residues. V lost 0 bases, J lost 2 bases, and 10 bases lay in between. The germline gives CDR1 SGHTS, CDR2 YDEGEE.

The chain combines TRBV27 with TRBJ1-5; D possibly corresponds to TRBD1 (6 bases). V was trimmed by 5 bases and J by 4 bases, leaving 12 bases between them. The CDR3 contains 14 residues. CDR1 and CDR2 (germline): MNHEY, SMNVEV (reference sequence). The CDR3 loop reads CASSTYRDNQPQHF. The CDR3 DNA sequence: TGTGCCAGCAGTACCTACAGGGATAATCAGCCCCAGCATTTT.

This chain's CDR3 is CASSTPEGETQYF. For the CDR3, the DNA is TGTGCCAGCAGCACCCCTGAGGGAGAGACCCAGTACTTC. The chain has TRBV11-1 and TRBJ2-5; TRBD2 is a possible D gene (5 bases). This CDR3 region has 13 residues. Trimming stripped 5 bases from V and 4 bases from J, with 11 bases between. Germline values: CDR1 SGHAT, CDR2 FQDESV (reference sequence).